This T cell receptor (beta chain) was identified during a study of blood T cell repertoires in COVID-19. Study overall: Italy, Spain and the United States were the sources of the convalescent and acute COVID-19 samples. Nucleic acid was either cDNA or gDNA, and it came from T cells, B-cell-depleted T cells, or PBMCs.

Between the trimmed V and J ends, which lost 0 bases and 0 bases, there was a span of 6 bases. The CDR3 has 14 residues. Germline V CDR1 and CDR2: SGHNT, YYREEE (reference sequence). In the authors' workflow: Nucleated cell number was recorded as an estimate derived from reference gene primer amplification. TCRdb's copy holds only in-frame clones and misses some; the assay was immunoSEQ multiplex PCR. The V and J calls and clone size were taken over from that table, and D and trimming were inferred from the DNA. The table records roughly 63,000 clones, roughly 68% of them present only once. The V call is TRBV5-4, the J call TRBJ2-5; D remains ambiguous. The sample was peripheral blood. The receptor was derived from a woman of 80 years or more with acute or convalescent COVID-19. CDR3 nucleotides: TGTGCCAGCAGCTTGGACAAATACCAAGAGACCCAGTACTTC. It specifies CASSLDKYQETQYF.